This TCR beta chain appears in the sequencing data of a study of tumor-infiltrating lymphocytes in primary liver carcinoma. Overall study context: Samples produced roughly 3.5 to 7.13 million productive TCRbeta reads, comparable across tissue types. The study's findings and limits: Tumor samples exhibited a significantly greater top-250-clone fraction than blood samples (p = 0.039). Pairs comparing tumor with adjacent tissue or blood overlapped less than pairs drawn from tumor regions.

For this clonotype: Its matching antigen is unknown. Relative to the germline gene, one junction end is altered; a read error may explain this.

Constant-region priming of around 490 ng total RNA yielded TCR beta cDNA. Nested multiplex PCR, run for three rounds with slightly modified ARM-PCR, yielded TCR beta libraries. A C-beta reverse primer was combined with TRBV1-TRBV30 forward primers in the first two PCR rounds, and each round had around 10 cycles. TCRdb called the multiplex PCR reads again in MiXCR, with one record for every CDR3 protein. The data show more than 90,000 distinct CDR3 sequences, around 71% seen once. Germline CDR1 SGHNT, CDR2 YENEEA. CDR3 size: 13 residues. Co-extracted RNA and DNA came from about 19-30 mg of unsorted bulk tissue.

This TCR derives from a woman aged 55-69 years with primary liver carcinoma and hepatitis B virus infection. Input material: liver tumor tissue from sampling region 2. The subset here: tumor region T2, inferior pole. The chain recombines TRBV11-3 with TRBJ2-1, with D possibly called TRBD1 or TRBD2 (6 bases each). Written as DNA, the CDR3 is TGTGCCAGCAGTGCCGGGGGCTACAATGAGAAGCCCTTC. It translates to CASSAGGYNEKPF. Full variable domain (missing parts from reference TRBV11-3 and TRBJ2-1): EAGVVQSPRYKIIEKKQPVAFWCNPISGHNTLYWYLQNLGQGPELLIRYENEEAVDDSQLPKDRFSAERLKGVDSTLKIQPAELGDSAVYLCASSAGGYNEKPFGPGTRLTVL.